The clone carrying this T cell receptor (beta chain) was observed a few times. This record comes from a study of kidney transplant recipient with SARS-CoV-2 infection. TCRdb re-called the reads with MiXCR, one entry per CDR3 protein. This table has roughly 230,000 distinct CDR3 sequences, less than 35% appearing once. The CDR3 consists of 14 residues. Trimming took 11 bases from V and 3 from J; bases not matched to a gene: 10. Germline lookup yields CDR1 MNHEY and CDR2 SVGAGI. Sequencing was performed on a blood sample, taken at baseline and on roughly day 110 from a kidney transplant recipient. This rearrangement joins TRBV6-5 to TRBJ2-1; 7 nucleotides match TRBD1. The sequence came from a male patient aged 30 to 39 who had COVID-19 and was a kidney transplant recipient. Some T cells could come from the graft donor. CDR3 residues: CASQGGRDYNEQFF. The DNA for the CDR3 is TGTGCCTCGCAAGGGGGCAGGGACTACAATGAGCAGTTCTTC.